This T cell receptor beta chain was documented in a study of shared clonotypes between healthy human individuals (dated by TCRdb to about 2020). The study in broad terms: The cohort comprised two women and three men aged 18 to 49 years. Leukapheresis yielded between about 0.9 and 9 billion PBMCs per donor. For each donor, CD4 naive and CD4 memory were each run on three plates, CD8 naive on two plates, and CD8 memory on one plate. Libraries were prepared and TCR repertoires were sequenced by different laboratories using diverse techniques, in order to increase sequencing depth and limit assay-specific biases. To estimate repertoire size and how much clonotypes are shared between individuals, the study performed deep sequencing of blood TCR repertoires from roughly five healthy adults.

CDR1 and CDR2 were assigned from the germline V gene (reference sequence) as GTSNPN and SVGIG. V loses 0 bases of germline sequence and J loses 5 bases, and the interval between the two ends is 12 bases. The CDR3 holds 14 amino acids from the cysteine to the phenylalanine. Only the CDR3 DNA is retained, 42 bases long and in frame from the first base. Points on this clone: Which antigen it targets is not known. No qualities accompany the bases; no much larger clone lies one base away.

Here is what the overall study found, with its caveats: Naive subsets generally had larger estimated clonotype richness than memory subsets. Sampling was limited to blood, and TCR repertoires in tissue likely differ from TCR repertoires in blood. Even with the large sequencing depth, rarefaction of the sorted-subset datasets indicated that sequencing was incomplete. Pairwise subsampling led to the expectation that sequencing depth would affect the degree of clonotype sharing among donors. Because the study included only a small number of donors, the genetic and exposure-history diversity represented was limited. When a handful of donors were compared, the shared fraction of clonotypes was approximately 5% for naive CD4, roughly 3.4% for naive CD8, 2.3% for memory CD4, and 0.35% to 0.4% for memory CD8. Compared with non-shared clonotypes, the clonotypes found in all four sorted-subset donors had higher generation probabilities.

The donors were healthy, HIV-negative adults who had no recently reported acute infections or vaccinations. Every donor was a Caucasian adult residing in Nashville, Tennessee, USA. Magnetic negative selection was used to enrich CD4+ T cells, after which naive cells were positively selected on CD45RA and the negative fraction became the memory subset. Blood was collected by leukapheresis, and PBMCs were isolated by Ficoll-Histopaque density gradient centrifugation and then cryopreserved in liquid nitrogen vapor phase. Analytical flow cytometry was used to check the purity and quantity of every magnetically sorted T cell population. Genomic DNA was isolated from each sorted fraction and quantified by UV absorbance on a Nanodrop 2000c. Using the deep immunoSEQ assay, multiplex PCR amplified TCR CDR3 regions from genomic DNA. For each cell subset, the extracted genomic DNA was distributed evenly across all wells of several immunoSEQ 96-well plates, and each plate served as one replicate. For sorted subsets, 200 to 250 ng of genomic DNA, equivalent to 25,000 to 35,000 T cell genomes, went into each replicate PCR. Purified libraries were measured with a Qubit 3.0 fluorometer, size-checked on a Bioanalyzer 2100, and measured again with the KAPA Library Quantification kit. Every immunoSEQ 96-well plate was sequenced on a dedicated single-read 150-cycle Illumina NextSeq 550 flow cell. For the original study's pipeline: Because the immunoSEQ output included only junctional sequences and no quality scores, the filtering could not be the same as the filtering used for full-length reads. Sequences were annotated with PyIR, a Python wrapper for IgBLAST v1.9, and V/J genes and CDR3 were assigned using IMGT germline references. Any read was removed if the V/J assignment was weak (E-value above 1e-6), the CDR3 was missing, or the read contained stop codons, out-of-frame junctions, or ambiguous translated residues. A V3J clonotype was defined by an identical inferred V gene, J gene, and CDR3 amino acid sequence. Percentage overlap between repertoires was calculated by dividing the number of shared unique clonotypes by the size of the smaller repertoire. Three approaches were used to assess repertoire richness: RTK rarefaction, the Chao1 estimator, and Recon v2.1 estimates of unobserved clonotypes. Generation probabilities for all TCRbeta clonotypes obtained by the gDNA method from a handful of donors were computed using OLGA. TCRdb took over this immuneACCESS table, retaining in-frame rearrangements with V and J assigned. Such tables are incomplete; in checked studies, under half of the missing clones stem from an unresolved V gene, and the remainder is unexplained. V, J and clone size derive from that table, while D and trimming were established from the DNA sequence. Across this sample there are 2 million to 2.5 million clones, with 90% to 97% seen only once. In total, the top ten clones hold more than 0.1% of the sample.

Sequences were obtained from naive CD4+ T cells sorted from blood. Interpreted using the paper, the cell subset or site label stands for: CD45RA+ positively selected. This clonotype originated in a man aged 18 to 29 in good health. In this chain, TRBV30 is recombined with TRBJ2-3, with a tentative D call of TRBD1 or TRBD2, each matching 6 bases. The CDR3 sequence is CAWSVGGGVDTQYF. The DNA sequence is TGTGCCTGGAGTGTAGGAGGGGGAGTAGATACGCAGTATTTT.